These 3 T cell receptor beta chains originate from one sample sequenced in a study of cytomegalovirus exposure and HLA in healthy donors (dated by TCRdb to about 2017). Libraries were made using the immunoSEQ multiplex PCR assay. The multiplex PCR relied on a mix of 60 forward primers for TCR Vbeta segments and 13 reverse primers for TCR Jbeta segments. Not all clones reach the TCRdb copy of this immuneACCESS table, which keeps in-frame sequences only. Checked studies attribute under half of the gap to unresolved V genes and leave the rest unexplained. In all, the sample holds roughly 150,000 clones, and around 9.6% of those were seen once. In total, the top ten clones hold 1.8% of the sample. Sequencing was performed on PBMCs. These receptors all stem from a male donor in good health and CMV-seronegative.

This clone occurred a few times. The chain employs TRBV5-1 and TRBJ2-7; D gene uncertain. CDR3 size: 12 residues. V gave up 5 bases and J gave up 7 bases, with 13 bases separating them. Germline V lookup: CDR1 SGHRS, CDR2 YFSETQ. The CDR3 region has the DNA TGCGCCAGCAGACCTGGCCCCGGGGAGCAGTACTTC. Its protein product is CASRPGPGEQYF.

This clone was counted a few times. This chain joins TRBV5-1 and TRBJ2-7, with D perhaps matching TRBD1 (5 bases). V lost 0 bases, J lost 0 bases, and 10 bases lay in between. This CDR3 comprises 15 residues. Germline V gene data show CDR1 as SGHRS and CDR2 as YFSETQ. CDR3: CASSLETALSYEQYF. The CDR3 nucleotides are TGCGCCAGCAGCTTGGAGACAGCCCTCTCCTACGAGCAGTACTTC.

The chain's CDR3 is CASSYPGERSYEQYF. The CDR3 DNA reads as TGTGCCAGCAGTTATCCAGGGGAAAGGTCCTACGAGCAGTACTTC. The chain recombines TRBV6-5 with TRBJ2-7, with a possible D match to TRBD1 (6 bases). Per the germline V gene, CDR1 is MNHEY and CDR2 is SVGAGI. Trimming took off 3 bases at V and 1 base at J, with 13 bases between the two ends. The CDR3 runs 15 residues.